The clone carrying this T cell receptor (beta chain) has more than one count but fewer than ten. CDR1 and CDR2 (germline): LGHNA, YNFKEQ. V lost 0 bases and J lost 0; bases outside the gene matches: 6. The CDR3 has 17 residues. Data came from immunoSEQ multiplex PCR; TCRdb stores just in-frame clones and leaves some out. The repertoire holds about 160,000 clones, with approximately 84% as singletons. The sample is drawn from a study of blood T cell repertoires in COVID-19. This TCR was recovered from an elderly woman with acute or convalescent COVID-19. This chain joins TRBV4-2 and TRBJ1-1; 8 bases align to TRBD1. Sequencing input: peripheral blood. The DNA for the CDR3 is TGTGCCAGCAGCCAAGATTTGCAGGGGGCGATGAACACTGAAGCTTTCTTT. Its translation is CASSQDLQGAMNTEAFF.